The T cell receptor (beta chain) described here comes from a study of T cells in localized non-small cell lung cancer. Points from the study as a whole: Appearing in adjacent lung were a median about 60 of the top 100 tumor clones. The study found T cell clonality highest in uninvolved adjacent lung, above tumor.

The CDR3 runs 13 residues. V lost 4 bases, J lost 9 bases, and 16 bases lay in between. Germline-derived CDR1 and CDR2 are SQVTM and ANQGSEA. Repertoires were generated with immunoSEQ multiplex PCR, while TCRdb's copy carries only in-frame clones and drops some. The profile covers about 13,000 clones, with 28% appearing a single time and more than 5.5% taken by the ten largest. Of note for this clone: Its specificity is unknown.

Sequencing used lung tumor tissue, obtained before any cancer treatment. V gene TRBV29-1 combines with J gene TRBJ2-1; D possibly uses TRBD1 or TRBD2 (5 bases each). This TCR derives from a female donor of 60 years or more with stage I lung adenocarcinoma. CDR3 in amino acids: CSVGPTGLTEQFF. CDR3 nucleotides: TGCAGCGTTGGGCCCACGGGGCTTACTGAGCAGTTCTTC.